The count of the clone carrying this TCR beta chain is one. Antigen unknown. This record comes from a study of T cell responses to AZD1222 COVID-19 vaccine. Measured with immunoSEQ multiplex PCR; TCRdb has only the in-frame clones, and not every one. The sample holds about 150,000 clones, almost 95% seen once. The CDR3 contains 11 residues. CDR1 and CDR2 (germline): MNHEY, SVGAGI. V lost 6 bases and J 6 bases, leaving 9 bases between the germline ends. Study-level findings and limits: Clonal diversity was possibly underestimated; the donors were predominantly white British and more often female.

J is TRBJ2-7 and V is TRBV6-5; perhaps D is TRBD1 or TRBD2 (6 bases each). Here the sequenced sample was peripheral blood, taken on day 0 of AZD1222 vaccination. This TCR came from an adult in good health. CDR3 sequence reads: CASSPGAEQYF. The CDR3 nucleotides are TGTGCCAGCAGCCCGGGGGCCGAGCAGTACTTC.